These 20 T cell receptor beta chains share one sample of origin, sequenced in a study of T cells expressing NK-cell markers. TCRdb processed the 5' RACE reads again and assigns one entry to each CDR3 protein, with no DNA. The listing contains more than 400,000 distinct CDR3 sequences. Sequencing used blood T cells: a sorted CD56 or NKG2C T cell subset, CD4+ or CD8+ T cells, or bulk PBMC T cells (not recorded which). The receptors stem from a woman between 18 and 75 years old in good health.

This chain uses TRBV4-3 with TRBJ2-1; TCRdb lists TRBD1, though no DNA is available to test this call. CDR3 length: 15 residues. The germline V gene encodes CDR1 LGHNA and CDR2 YSLEER. CDR3 amino acids: CASSYTGGAENEQFF.

The chain is built from TRBV12-3 or TRBV12-4 and TRBJ2-5; TCRdb returns TRBD1, unconfirmable since there is no DNA. The CDR3 totals 16 residues. The CDR3 sequence is CASTQGTGRGRETQYF.

The chain recombines TRBV6-5 with TRBJ1-1. Germline assignment: CDR1 MNHEY and CDR2 SVGAGI. The CDR3 consists of 14 residues. CDR3 amino acids: CASSYQGGSTEAFF.

This chain connects TRBV12-3 or TRBV12-4 to TRBJ2-3. This CDR3 contains 14 residues. The CDR3 here is CASSRSGYTDTQYF.

V gene TRBV15 combines with J gene TRBJ2-1; TCRdb reports TRBD2, a call that lacks DNA to check it against. CDR3 length equals 14 residues. Germline CDR1 reads LNHNV; CDR2 reads YYDKDF (reference sequence). The CDR3 spells CATRGTTAYNEQFF. Full variable domain (outside the CDR3, taken from reference TRBV15 and TRBJ2-1): DAMVIQNPRYQVTQFGKPVTLSCSQTLNHNVMYWYQQKSSQAPKLLFHYYDKDFNNEADTPDNFQSRRPNTSFCFLDIRSPGLGDTAMYLCATRGTTAYNEQFFGPGTRLTVL.

The chain couples TRBV7-9 to TRBJ2-2; the D gene TCRdb calls, TRBD1, cannot be checked with no DNA. The CDR3 is made up of 15 amino acids. Germline lookup yields CDR1 SEHNR and CDR2 FQNEAQ (reference sequence). CDR3 sequence reads: CASSSAPRDTGELFF.

This sequence joins TRBV3-1 and TRBJ2-6; TCRdb's D call, TRBD1, is unchecked because there is no DNA. CDR1 is LGHDT and CDR2 is YNNKEL in the germline V gene (reference sequence). CDR3 length equals 18 residues. CDR3 protein: CASSRTGTGSSGANVLTF.

The chain recombines TRBV2 with TRBJ1-1; no DNA is available, so the TRBD1 call from TCRdb remains unchecked. Per the germline V gene, CDR1 is SNHLY and CDR2 is FYNNEI. This CDR3 region has 12 residues. This CDR3 reads CASSVRGVEAFF.

The V gene is TRBV11-2, the J gene TRBJ1-2; TCRdb designates TRBD1, a call that cannot be tested without DNA. CDR1 SGHAT and CDR2 FQNNGV come from the germline V gene. The CDR3 contains 14 residues. The CDR3 loop reads CASSDPGQGWGYTF.

V usage is TRBV20-1 and J usage is TRBJ2-5; TCRdb proposes TRBD1, but this gene call is untestable without DNA. Germline V gives CDR1 DFQATT, CDR2 SNEGSKA (reference sequence). The CDR3 runs to 15 residues. The CDR3 is CSAEIRDRRGETQYF.

The chain links TRBV20-1 to TRBJ2-6; checking the TCRdb D call of TRBD1 is not possible without DNA. The CDR3 extends over 22 amino acids. CDR1 and CDR2 (germline): DFQATT, SNEGSKA (reference sequence). CDR3 loop: CSARLPRGQNPYSPWEANVLTF.

This rearrangement joins TRBV7-2 to TRBJ2-5; checking the TCRdb D call of TRBD1 is not possible without DNA. The CDR3 covers 15 residues. Germline V CDR1 and CDR2: SGHTA, FQGNSA. This CDR3 reads CASSLHPDRGIPQYF.

V is TRBV20-1 and J is TRBJ2-4. The CDR3 consists of 14 residues. Germline CDR1 DFQATT, CDR2 SNEGSKA (reference sequence). CDR3 protein: CSARDRGAKNIQYF.

The V and J genes are TRBV12-3 or TRBV12-4 and TRBJ1-2; absent DNA, TCRdb's TRBD1 call cannot be checked. CDR3 size: 13 residues. The CDR3: CATLRAPRTGYTF.

The chain employs TRBV5-6 and TRBJ2-7. Germline CDR1 is SGHDT and CDR2 is YYEEEE. CDR3 size: 17 residues. The CDR3 loop reads CASSSRQDARSSYEQYF.

The chain links TRBV7-7 to TRBJ2-1. Germline V gene sequence: CDR1 SSHAT, CDR2 FNYEAQ (reference sequence). This CDR3 has 13 amino acids. CDR3 amino acids: CASSLDVSNEQFF.

The J gene is TRBJ2-3, the V gene TRBV29-1; the TRBD1 assignment by TCRdb is unverifiable without DNA. The V gene's germline CDR1 is SQVTM and CDR2 ANQGSEA. The CDR3 spans 12 residues. The CDR3 loop reads CSVVGTTDTQYF.

The chain is built from TRBV5-1 and TRBJ2-2. Germline-derived CDR1 and CDR2 are SGHRS and YFSETQ. The CDR3 runs to 15 residues. The CDR3 loop is CASSFEWDNTGELFF.

J is TRBJ2-1 and V is TRBV10-3; absent DNA, TCRdb's TRBD1 call cannot be checked. This CDR3 is built from 15 residues. Germline CDR1 is ENHRY and CDR2 is SYGVKD. CDR3 loop: CAIGGVGQGYNEQFF.

This chain joins TRBV7-9 and TRBJ2-5; the TCRdb call, TRBD2, lacks DNA for checking. The germline V gene encodes CDR1 SEHNR and CDR2 FQNEAQ (reference sequence). The CDR3 is 14 residues long. The CDR3 spells CASSRPAGQETQYF.